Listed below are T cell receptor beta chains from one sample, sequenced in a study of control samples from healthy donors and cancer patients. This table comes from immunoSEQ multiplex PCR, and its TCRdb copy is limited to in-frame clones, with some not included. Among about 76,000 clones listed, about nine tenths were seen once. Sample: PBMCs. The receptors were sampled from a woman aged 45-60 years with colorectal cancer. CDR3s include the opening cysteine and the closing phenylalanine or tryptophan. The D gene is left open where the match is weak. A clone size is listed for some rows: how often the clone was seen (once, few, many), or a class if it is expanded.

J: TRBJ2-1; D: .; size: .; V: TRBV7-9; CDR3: CASSRINEQFF; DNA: TGTGCCAGCAGCCGGATCAATGAGCAGTTCTTC
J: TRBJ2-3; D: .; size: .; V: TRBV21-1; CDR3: CASSPRKGGTDTQYF; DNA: TGTGCCAGCAGCCCCCGGAAGGGCGGTACAGATACGCAGTATTTT
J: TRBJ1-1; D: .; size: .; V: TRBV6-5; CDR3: CASSFTERSTEAFF; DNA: TGTGCCAGCAGTTTCACGGAGCGGAGCACTGAAGCTTTCTTT
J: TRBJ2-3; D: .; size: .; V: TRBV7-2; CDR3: CASSFQGGGTDTQYF; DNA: TGTGCCAGCAGCTTTCAGGGCGGGGGCACAGATACGCAGTATTTT
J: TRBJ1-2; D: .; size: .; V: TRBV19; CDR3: CASSIVFTGNYGYTF; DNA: TGTGCCAGTAGTATAGTCTTTACAGGAAACTATGGCTACACCTTC
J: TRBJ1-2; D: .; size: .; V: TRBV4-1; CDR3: CASSPTVDNYGYTF; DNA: TGCGCCAGCAGCCCGACGGTAGACAACTATGGCTACACCTTC
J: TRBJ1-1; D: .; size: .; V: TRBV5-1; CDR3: CASSLSGNSRTEAFF; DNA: TGCGCCAGCAGCTTGTCGGGGAATAGTAGGACTGAAGCTTTCTTT
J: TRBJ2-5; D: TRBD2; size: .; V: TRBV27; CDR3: CASSPSGGARVETQYF; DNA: TGTGCCAGCAGTCCGTCCGGGGGGGCTAGGGTAGAGACCCAGTACTTC
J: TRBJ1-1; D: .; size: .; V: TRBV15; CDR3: CATSEPSNTEAFF; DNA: TGTGCCACCAGTGAGCCGTCGAACACTGAAGCTTTCTTT
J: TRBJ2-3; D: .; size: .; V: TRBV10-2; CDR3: CASRDGAGREADTQYF; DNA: TGCGCCAGCAGGGACGGGGCGGGGCGAGAGGCAGATACGCAGTATTTT
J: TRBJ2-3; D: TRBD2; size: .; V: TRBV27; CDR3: CASSLSGTVADTQYF; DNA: TGTGCCAGCAGTTTAAGCGGGACGGTAGCAGATACGCAGTATTTT
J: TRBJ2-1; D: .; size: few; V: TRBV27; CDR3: CASSNYNEQFF; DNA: TGTGCCAGCAGTAACTACAATGAGCAGTTCTTC
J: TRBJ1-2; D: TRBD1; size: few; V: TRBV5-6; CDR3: CASSTGQLNYGYTF; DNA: TGTGCCAGCAGCACGGGACAGCTTAACTATGGCTACACCTTC
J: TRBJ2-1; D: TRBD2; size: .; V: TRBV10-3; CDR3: CAISERLLAGGGNEQFF; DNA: TGTGCCATCAGTGAGAGGTTACTAGCGGGGGGTGGCAATGAGCAGTTCTTC
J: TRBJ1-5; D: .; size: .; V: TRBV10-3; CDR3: CAISSGEGQPQHF; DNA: TGTGCCATCAGCTCGGGAGAGGGTCAGCCCCAGCATTTT
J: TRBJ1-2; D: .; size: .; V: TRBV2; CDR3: CASNEQGHNYGYTF; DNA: TGTGCCAGCAATGAGCAGGGACACAACTATGGCTACACCTTC
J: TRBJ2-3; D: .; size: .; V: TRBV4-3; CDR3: CASSLGLSGTDTQYF; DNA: TGCGCCAGCAGCCTTGGACTATCCGGCACAGATACGCAGTATTTT
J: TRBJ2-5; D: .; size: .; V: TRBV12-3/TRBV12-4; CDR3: CASSFRHQETQYF; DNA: TGTGCCAGCAGTTTCAGACATCAAGAGACCCAGTACTTC
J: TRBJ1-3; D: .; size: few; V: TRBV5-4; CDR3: CASSLAGVGNTIYF; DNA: TGTGCCAGCAGCTTGGCAGGGGTTGGAAACACCATATATTTT
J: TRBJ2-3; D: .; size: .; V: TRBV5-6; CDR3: CASSLVWLGGTDTQYF; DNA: TGTGCCAGCAGCTTGGTATGGCTTGGAGGCACAGATACGCAGTATTTT
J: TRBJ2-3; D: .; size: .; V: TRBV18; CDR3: CASSPPNRGTITDTQYF; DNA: TGTGCCAGCTCACCACCGAACCGGGGGACGATCACAGATACGCAGTATTTT
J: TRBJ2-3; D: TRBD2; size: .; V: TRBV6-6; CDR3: CASSERGVTDTQYF; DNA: TGTGCCAGCAGTGAGCGGGGGGTTACAGATACGCAGTATTTT
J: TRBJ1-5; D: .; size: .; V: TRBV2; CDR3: CASSWNFGNQPQHF; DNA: TGTGCCAGCAGTTGGAACTTTGGCAATCAGCCCCAGCATTTT
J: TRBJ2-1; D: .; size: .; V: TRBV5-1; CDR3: CASSLINEQFF; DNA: TGCGCCAGCAGCTTGATCAATGAGCAGTTCTTC
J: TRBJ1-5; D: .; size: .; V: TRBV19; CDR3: CASSINVGSGHQPQHF; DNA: TGTGCCAGTAGTATAAACGTGGGGTCCGGCCATCAGCCCCAGCATTTT